Each of the 23 T cell receptor beta chains below was sequenced from the same sample in a study of human T cells and chemical hapten exposure. MiXCR, applied by TCRdb to the RACE reads, yields one record per CDR3 protein. The sample shows under 400,000 distinct CDR3 sequences, 4.5% to 6% of them seen only once. As to time point: pre-sensitization, week 0. As to treatment: therapeutic diphenylcyclopropenone sensitization with weekly scalp DPC. The sample was whole blood, taken in connection with sensitization to the hapten diphenylcyclopropenone (DPC). The receptors were sampled from a woman aged 45-65 years with alopecia areata. Some clones in this sample may be carry-over from other donors' samples.

This clonotype appeared a few times. This rearrangement joins TRBV7-9 to TRBJ2-5; tentative D call: TRBD1 (6 bases). Trimming took 8 bases from V and 0 from J, leaving 13 bases between them. This CDR3 has 14 residues. Germline lookup yields CDR1 SEHNR and CDR2 FQNEAQ (reference sequence). The CDR3 region has the DNA TGTGCCAGCCGTAACAGGGAGTACCAAGAGACCCAGTACTTC. Translated: CASRNREYQETQYF.

This clonotype was seen at least ten times. V gene TRBV29-1 combines with J gene TRBJ2-3; perhaps TRBD1 as D (5 bases). The CDR3 totals 15 residues. The germline V gene has CDR1 SQVTM and CDR2 ANQGSEA. Trimming left V 8 bases short and J 10 bases short, with 28 bases between. The CDR3 DNA is TGCAGCTCCTCCCCTCACCAGGGTTCTCCGATAGCGCAGTATTTT. Its translation: CSSSPHQGSPIAQYF.

The chain employs TRBV27 and TRBJ1-1; maybe TRBD1 (6 bases). The CDR3 contains 15 residues. Germline V gene data show CDR1 as MNHEY and CDR2 as SMNVEV (reference sequence). Trimming stripped 8 bases from V and 0 bases from J, with 16 bases between. The CDR3 region has the DNA TGTGCCAGCCTCCCCCAAGGGGGGATGAACACTGAAGCTTTCTTT. Its protein is CASLPQGGMNTEAFF.

The sample holds many counts of this clonotype. The chain is built from TRBV5-1 and TRBJ1-6; a possible D gene is TRBD1 (5 bases). There are 16 residues in the CDR3. Germline CDR1 is SGHRS and CDR2 is YFSETQ. V was trimmed by 4 bases and J by 5 bases, leaving 16 bases between them. The CDR3 DNA sequence: TGCGCCAGCAGCGTTCGCCCGGGACGGAATAATTCACCCCTCCACTTT. The encoded protein is CASSVRPGRNNSPLHF.

This clonotype was observed at least ten times. The chain links TRBV6-5 to TRBJ2-7, with 11 bases that match TRBD1. This CDR3 has 13 residues. The trim removed 9 bases at V and 7 bases at J, leaving 8 bases unmatched. CDR1 and CDR2 from the germline V gene are MNHEY and SVGAGI. CDR3 DNA sequence: TGTGCCAGTACCGGGACAGGGGGAAGGGAGCAGTACTTC. As protein: CASTGTGGREQYF.

This clonotype was observed at least ten times. V usage is TRBV29-1 and J usage is TRBJ2-3; D is undetermined. From germline, CDR1 is SQVTM and CDR2 ANQGSEA. Trimming took 1 base from V and 4 from J, leaving 6 bases between them. The CDR3 runs to 12 residues. The CDR3 sequence is CSVEGLADTQYF. The CDR3 DNA sequence: TGCAGCGTTGAAGGGCTAGCAGATACGCAGTATTTT.

At least ten counts were recorded for this clonotype. This rearrangement joins TRBV18 to TRBJ2-7, with D perhaps TRBD1 (7 bases). Trimming pared 2 bases from V and 5 bases from J, leaving 19 bases between. This CDR3 is 16 amino acids long. Looked up from germline, CDR1 is KGHSH and CDR2 is LQKENI. This CDR3 is CASSPFSRGGGHEQYF. CDR3 nucleotides: TGTGCCAGCTCACCATTCAGCCGCGGAGGGGGCCACGAGCAGTACTTC.

This clonotype has a count of ten or more. V is TRBV3-1 and J is TRBJ2-5; 7 bases map to TRBD2. The CDR3 totals 15 residues. Unmatched junction bases numbered 2, after V lost 0 bases and J lost 1 base. CDR1 and CDR2 from the germline V gene are LGHDT and YNNKEL (reference sequence). The CDR3 reads CASSQDRGVQETQYF. CDR3 DNA sequence: TGTGCCAGCAGCCAAGACCGGGGGGTCCAAGAGACCCAGTACTTC.

In this sample, this clonotype turned up many times. The chain couples TRBV3-1 to TRBJ2-7; the match to TRBD1 covers 9 bases. CDR3 size: 16 residues. The germline CDR1 and CDR2 sequences are LGHDT and YNNKEL (reference sequence). Unmatched junction bases numbered 12, after V lost 4 bases and J lost 5 bases. The chain's CDR3 is CASSLYRQGGVHEQYF. The CDR3, as DNA: TGTGCCAGCAGCCTGTACCGACAGGGGGGGGTCCACGAGCAGTACTTC.

The chain combines TRBV6-5 with TRBJ1-1, with 9 bases that match TRBD1. The CDR3 totals 16 residues. The germline CDR1 and CDR2 sequences are MNHEY and SVGAGI. J gave up 4 bases and V 4 bases, and 10 bases lay outside the gene matches. CDR3 DNA: TGTGCCAGCAGTTTGGGACAGGGACGAGGCGGCACTGAAGCTTTCTTT. This encodes CASSLGQGRGGTEAFF.

J is TRBJ2-4 and V is TRBV29-1, with D perhaps TRBD1 (7 bases). The V gene's germline CDR1 is SQVTM and CDR2 ANQGSEA. There are 15 residues in the CDR3. The V end was cut by 1 base, the J end by 1 base, with 11 bases between. CDR3 bases: TGCAGCGTTGAAGGCAGGGGGGAGGCCAAAAACATTCAGTACTTC. It yields the protein CSVEGRGEAKNIQYF.

This clonotype was recorded many times. The rearrangement joins TRBV15 to TRBJ1-4; 9 nucleotides align to TRBD1. Germline CDR1 is LNHNV and CDR2 is YYDKDF (reference sequence). With V trimmed by 0 bases and J by 3 bases, 8 bases remained unmatched. This CDR3 spans 18 amino acids. DNA of the CDR3: TGTGCCACCAGCAGAGATAGGCACAGGGGGCTTTCTAATGAAAAACTGTTTTTT. Protein sequence: CATSRDRHRGLSNEKLFF.

This clonotype has a handful of counts. The V call is TRBV20-1, the J call TRBJ2-1; 13 positions match TRBD2. V trimming: 6 bases; J trimming: 9 bases; junction bases outside the gene matches: 8. Germline V gene data show CDR1 as DFQATT and CDR2 as SNEGSKA (reference sequence). The CDR3 contains 14 residues. The CDR3 nucleotides read TGCAGTGCACCGACTAGCGGGGGGCCGGGTGAGCAGTTCTTC. It translates to CSAPTSGGPGEQFF.

This clonotype has at least ten counts. For the CDR3, the DNA is TGTGCCAGCAGTCGGACTAGCGGGAGAACCTACAATGAGCAGTTCTTC. As protein: CASSRTSGRTYNEQFF. This rearrangement joins TRBV27 to TRBJ2-1, with 13 bases aligning to TRBD2. Trimming took 5 bases from V and 2 from J; bases not matched to a gene: 3. Germline V gene sequence: CDR1 MNHEY, CDR2 SMNVEV (reference sequence). CDR3 length: 16 residues.

This clonotype was seen repeatedly, ten times or more. This chain joins TRBV9 and TRBJ1-5, with D uncertain. V shed 4 bases and J shed 0 bases, with 8 bases lying between them. The CDR3 has 14 amino acids. CDR1 is SGDLS, CDR2 YYNGEE, per germline. CDR3 residues: CASSPGDSNQPQHF. CDR3 DNA: TGTGCCAGCAGCCCTGGGGATAGCAATCAGCCCCAGCATTTT.

This clonotype was detected many times. The gene calls are TRBV11-2 and TRBJ2-7, with D tentatively TRBD1 or TRBD2 (5 bases each). CDR3 length: 12 residues. From germline, CDR1 is SGHAT and CDR2 FQNNGV. Trimming removed 5 bases from V and 12 bases from J, with 17 bases in between. CDR3 sequence: CASSPGTPEWYF. CDR3 in DNA: TGTGCCAGCAGCCCCGGGACCCCTGAGTGGTACTTC.

The V and J genes are TRBV2 and TRBJ2-7; D ambiguous. The V end lost 0 bases, the J end lost 1 base, and 7 bases lay between the germline ends. The CDR3 extends over 14 amino acids. Looked up from germline, CDR1 is SNHLY and CDR2 is FYNNEI. Written as DNA, the CDR3 is TGTGCCAGCAGTGAAGCGCTTTTGTCCTACGAGCAGTACTTC. Encoded protein: CASSEALLSYEQYF. The full variable domain, in which reference TRBV2 and TRBJ2-7 provide the parts outside the CDR3, is EPEVTQTPSHQVTQMGQEVILRCVPISNHLYFYWYRQILGQKVEFLVSFYNNEISEKSEIFDDQFSVERPDGSNFTLKIRSTKLEDSAMYFCASSEALLSYEQYFGPGTRLTVT.

CDR3 sequence (DNA): TGCAGTGCGCCGGACAGGTTATCCTACGAGCAGTACTTC. As protein: CSAPDRLSYEQYF. The chain couples TRBV20-1 to TRBJ2-7; 7 positions match TRBD1. This CDR3 region has 13 residues. Germline V lookup: CDR1 DFQATT, CDR2 SNEGSKA (reference sequence). J was trimmed by 1 base and V by 6 bases; bases with no gene match: 6.

This clonotype has only a few counts. The chain links TRBV27 to TRBJ1-6, with 7 bases matching TRBD1. The CDR3 consists of 16 residues. From germline, CDR1 is MNHEY and CDR2 SMNVEV (reference sequence). V was clipped by 7 bases and J by 6 bases; unmatched bases: 12. The chain's CDR3 is CASTLRPGQINSPLHF. CDR3 DNA: TGTGCCAGCACTCTCAGACCGGGACAGATTAATTCACCCCTCCACTTT.

This clonotype was recorded many times. This chain connects TRBV28 to TRBJ2-3; D not resolved. V gave up 5 bases and J gave up 4 bases, with 13 bases separating them. Germline lookup yields CDR1 MDHEN and CDR2 SYDVKM. This CDR3 comprises 14 residues. CDR3 protein: CASSPDTSPDTQYF. CDR3 coding DNA: TGTGCCAGCAGTCCCGACACCTCCCCAGATACGCAGTATTTT.

This clonotype came up a few times. The V call is TRBV12-3 or TRBV12-4, the J call TRBJ1-1, with 8 bases identical to TRBD1. This CDR3 comprises 12 residues. After removal of 6 bases from V and 11 bases from J, the junction contained 8 bases not matched to a gene. CDR3 in amino acids: CASRDRDNAAFF. The CDR3 region has the DNA TGTGCCAGCAGGGACAGGGATAACGCGGCTTTCTTT.

In this sample, this clonotype turned up many times. The rearrangement links TRBV28 to TRBJ1-4; 7 bases agree with TRBD1. J gave up 7 bases and V 1 base, and 6 bases lay outside the gene matches. The CDR3 has 15 amino acids. Germline V CDR1 and CDR2: MDHEN, SYDVKM. This CDR3 reads CASSLLRGRGEKLFF. The CDR3 bases are TGTGCCAGCAGTTTATTGAGGGGGCGCGGTGAAAAACTGTTTTTT.

This clonotype was detected many times. The genes are TRBV6-1 and TRBJ2-5; tentatively, D is TRBD2 (7 bases). Germline loops: CDR1 MNHNS, CDR2 SASEGT. V lost 2 bases, J lost 4 bases, and 17 bases lay in between. This CDR3 spans 16 amino acids. The CDR3: CASSELAAPRGETQYF. In DNA, the CDR3 is TGTGCCAGCAGTGAACTAGCGGCTCCCAGGGGAGAGACCCAGTACTTC.